One and the same sample provided the 14 T cell receptor beta chains below, sequenced in a study of OX40 agonist ivuxolimab in advanced cancers. The receptor library was made with the immunoSEQ multiplex PCR assay. TCRdb mirrors the immuneACCESS table, restricted to in-frame sequences. Some clones are absent from its copies; in checked studies, under half trace to an unresolved V gene, and the reason for the others is unknown. The table for this sample lists around 80,000 clones; approximately 85% of them were counted only once. Less than 2.5% of the sample is taken by the ten largest. Sequencing was performed on CD4+ or CD8+ T cells sorted from blood, taken in a trial of the OX40 agonist ivuxolimab. The receptors stem from an adult with an advanced solid tumor such as melanoma, head and neck, liver or kidney cancer.

The chain uses TRBV27 and TRBJ2-7, with 8 bases matching TRBD1. Germline CDR1 reads MNHEY; CDR2 reads SMNVEV (reference sequence). There are 13 residues in the CDR3. Losses at the gene ends were 2 bases for V and 6 bases for J; bases not matched to a gene: 3. CDR3 sequence reads: CASSLETGAEQYF. For the CDR3, the DNA is TGTGCCAGCAGTTTAGAGACAGGGGCCGAGCAGTACTTC.

The chain links TRBV29-1 to TRBJ1-1, with D possibly matching TRBD1 (6 bases). Trimming cost V 7 bases and J 6 bases, with 12 bases left between them. CDR1 is SQVTM, CDR2 ANQGSEA, per germline. This CDR3 is built from 11 residues. The CDR3 bases are TGCAGCGGGACAGCTGGGGCTGAAGCTTTCTTT. Residues: CSGTAGAEAFF.

V is TRBV25-1 and J is TRBJ2-5, with no clear D. Germline lookup yields CDR1 MGHDK and CDR2 SYGVNS. V was shortened by 3 bases and J by 7 bases, with 12 bases between the two germline ends. This CDR3 has 13 residues. The CDR3: CASSEMSLRTQYF. CDR3 nucleotide sequence: TGTGCCAGCAGTGAGATGTCCCTCAGGACCCAGTACTTC.

This rearrangement joins TRBV7-2 to TRBJ1-1; no clear D. Deletions cut 6 bases from V and 2 bases from J, with 10 bases between. The CDR3 has 13 residues. Germline CDR1 is SGHTA and CDR2 is FQGNSA. This CDR3 is CASRRTPNTEAFF. In DNA, the CDR3 is TGTGCCAGCAGAAGGACCCCAAACACTGAAGCTTTCTTT.

J is TRBJ2-3 and V is TRBV4-2; no definite D call. The V gene lost 1 base and the J gene lost 2 bases, with 10 bases spanning the gap. CDR1 is LGHNA, CDR2 YNFKEQ, per germline. The CDR3 has 15 amino acids. CDR3 DNA sequence: TGTGCCAGCAGCCAAGTAGCTCTTTCCACAGATACGCAGTATTTT. Its translation is CASSQVALSTDTQYF.

This sequence joins TRBV9 and TRBJ2-1; 9 nucleotides agree with TRBD2. Germline assignment: CDR1 SGDLS and CDR2 YYNGEE. V lost 0 bases to trimming and J lost 4 bases; unmatched junction nucleotides: 2. The CDR3 is 15 residues long. CDR3 amino acids: CASSVEAGGYNEQFF. The CDR3 DNA follows: TGTGCCAGCAGCGTAGAAGCGGGGGGTTACAATGAGCAGTTCTTC.

The chain has TRBV6-5 and TRBJ1-2; possible D gene TRBD1, 5 bases. The V end was cut by 2 bases, the J end by 6 bases, with 13 bases between. The germline gives CDR1 MNHEY, CDR2 SVGAGI. The CDR3 totals 14 residues. The CDR3 region has the DNA TGTGCCAGCAGTTACGGTGACAGACGGGATGGCTACACCTTC. It encodes CASSYGDRRDGYTF.

The chain combines TRBV18 with TRBJ2-5; TRBD1 might be the D (5 bases). V lost 4 bases and J 5 bases, leaving 17 bases between the germline ends. The CDR3 runs to 15 residues. Germline V gives CDR1 KGHSH, CDR2 LQKENI. The DNA of the CDR3 is TGTGCCAGCTCACGCGACAAGGGGTCCGAGGAGACCCAGTACTTC. Its protein product is CASSRDKGSEETQYF.

The chain is built from TRBV5-4 and TRBJ1-1, with a possible D match to TRBD1 (5 bases). Trimming left V 4 bases short and J 5 bases short, with 12 bases between. The CDR3 loop spans 13 amino acids. Germline V gene sequence: CDR1 SGHNT, CDR2 YYREEE (reference sequence). CDR3 DNA: TGTGCCAGCAGCCAACCCTGGGGGACTGAAGCTTTCTTT. Its protein product is CASSQPWGTEAFF.

This chain joins TRBV10-2 and TRBJ2-2, with D uncertain. The V and J ends lost 0 bases and 6 bases respectively, with 2 bases between them. The CDR3 has 12 amino acids. In germline, CDR1 is WSHSY, CDR2 SAAADI. CDR3 loop: CASSESAGELFF. The CDR3 DNA sequence: TGCGCCAGCAGTGAGTCGGCCGGGGAGCTGTTTTTT.

Of note for this clone: At one end the junction does not follow the germline gene, possibly because of a read error. The chain links TRBV7-9 to TRBJ2-4; 7 nucleotides align to TRBD2. The CDR3 contains 14 residues. Germline assignment: CDR1 SEHNR and CDR2 FQNEAQ (reference sequence). The DNA for the CDR3 is TGTGCCGGCAGCAGCGGGACGGAACAAAACATTCAGTACTTC. Its protein product is CAGSSGTEQNIQYF. The full variable domain, in which reference TRBV7-9 and TRBJ2-4 provide the parts outside the CDR3, is DTGVSQNPRHKITKRGQNVTFRCDPISEHNRLYWYRQTLGQGPEFLTYFQNEAQLEKSRLLSDRFSAERPKGSFSTLEIQRTEQGDSAMYLCAGSSGTEQNIQYFGAGTRLSVL.

The V gene is TRBV9, the J gene TRBJ2-2, with D possibly matching TRBD2 (5 bases). CDR3 length equals 14 residues. Trimming stripped 3 bases from V and 3 bases from J, with 9 bases between. Germline V CDR1 and CDR2: SGDLS, YYNGEE. The CDR3 DNA reads TGTGCCAGCAGCGGAACGGGGTACACCGGGGAGCTGTTTTTT. It specifies CASSGTGYTGELFF.

V is TRBV7-6 and J is TRBJ2-3, with TRBD2 identical over 12 bases. Germline CDR1 and CDR2: SGHVS and FNYEAQ. This CDR3 comprises 16 residues. Trimming removed 6 bases from V and 0 bases from J; junction bases left unmatched: 4. The CDR3 here is CASRLLAGGSTDTQYF. The CDR3 DNA sequence: TGTGCCAGCAGGTTACTAGCGGGGGGTAGCACAGATACGCAGTATTTT.

The chain recombines TRBV25-1 with TRBJ2-2; TRBD2 matches at 7 bases. The CDR3 totals 12 residues. With V trimmed by 6 bases and J by 9 bases, 4 bases remained unmatched. Looked up from germline, CDR1 is MGHDK and CDR2 is SYGVNS. CDR3 residues: CASRGLSRELFF. The CDR3 coding sequence is TGTGCCAGCAGGGGACTAAGTAGGGAGCTGTTTTTT. The full variable domain, rest sourced from reference TRBV25-1 and TRBJ2-2, is EADIYQTPRYLVIGTGKKITLECSQTMGHDKMYWYQQDPGMELHLIHYSYGVNSTEKGDLSSESTVSRIRTEHFPLTLESARPSHTSQYLCASRGLSRELFFGEGSRLTVL.